This T cell receptor (beta chain) comes out of a study of blood T cell repertoires in COVID-19. Study information: Sites across the United States, Italy and Spain contributed samples from acute and convalescent COVID-19.

The repertoire was sequenced with immunoSEQ multiplex PCR; TCRdb's copy has only in-frame clones and lacks some. Counted here are about 390,000 clones, 80% to 90% occurring once; the ten biggest clones make up about 2.1%. CDR1 SGHNT and CDR2 YYREEE come from the germline V gene (reference sequence). CDR3 length: 17 residues. V lost 4 bases, J lost 3 bases, and 11 bases stayed unmatched. The gene calls are TRBV5-4 and TRBJ2-1, with 9 bases matching TRBD2. The sequencing sample was made of peripheral blood. This TCR came from an older woman with COVID-19, enrolled during active disease. This CDR3 is CASSLPRGGANYNEQFF. The CDR3 DNA sequence: TGTGCCAGCAGCCTCCCACGCGGGGGGGCCAACTACAATGAGCAGTTCTTC.